The clone carrying this T cell receptor (beta chain) was seen a single time. Germline V gene lookup returns CDR1 SGHVS and CDR2 FNYEAQ. Trimming at V came to 3 bases and at J to 5 bases, leaving 8 bases not matched to a gene. The CDR3 has 15 amino acids. In the study's own analysis: Amplification with reference gene primers provided the estimates of nucleated cell counts. Data came from immunoSEQ multiplex PCR; TCRdb stores just in-frame clones and leaves some out. V, J and clone size derive from that table, while D and trimming were established from the DNA sequence. This table has 190,000 or so clones, approximately 75% appearing once. The data were taken from a study of blood T cell repertoires in COVID-19. Background on the study: The samples span acute and convalescent COVID-19 from the United States, Italy and Spain.

Cohorts were based on clinical histories the participants reported. Resolution of symptoms, clearance, or two negative PCRs was present in recovered Cohort 3 donors. Sample: PBMCs or T cells enriched from blood (not recorded which). This receptor was taken from a man aged 35-49 years who had recovered from COVID-19. The chain links TRBV7-6 to TRBJ2-3, with TRBD1 matching over 7 bases. The CDR3 DNA reads TGTGCCAGCAGCTTCGGGACAGCGGTAGGAGATACGCAGTATTTT. Encoded protein: CASSFGTAVGDTQYF.